This T cell receptor (beta chain) was obtained from a study of blood T cell repertoires in COVID-19. Germline CDR1 is LNHNV and CDR2 is YYDKDF (reference sequence). The CDR3 has 14 residues. The ends were cut back, 0 bases at V and 5 bases at J, with 10 bases in the middle. As handled by the study authors: Estimated nucleated cell counts came from reference gene primer amplification. Data came from immunoSEQ multiplex PCR; TCRdb stores just in-frame clones and leaves some out. V, J and clone size derive from that table, while D and trimming were established from the DNA sequence. This sample has around 220,000 clones; roughly 90% occur once, and the top ten carry about 2%.

Sequenced sample: peripheral blood. The V gene is TRBV15, the J gene TRBJ2-5, with D unclear. The sequence was collected from a woman between 50 and 59 years old with acute or convalescent COVID-19. The CDR3 DNA is TGTGCCACCAGCAGAGATTTCTCCTCGGAGACCCAGTACTTC. Protein product: CATSRDFSSETQYF.